The source of this T cell receptor (beta chain) is a study of blood T cells in healthy people across ages. Study results and caveats: PBMCs that were unsorted prevented a conclusive naive versus antigen-experienced comparison.

Approximately 10 milliliters of peripheral blood were drawn from each donor into EDTA-treated tubes. J was trimmed by 2 bases and V by 2 bases; bases with no gene match: 8. The CDR3 consists of 16 residues. Germline CDR1 is LGHNA and CDR2 is YSLEER. About this clonotype: What it binds is not known.

For the second PCR, which ran for about 7 to 11 cycles, a sample-barcoded 5' primer and a J-beta primer mix were used. TCRdb analysed the 5' RACE reads with MiXCR anew, one entry per CDR3 protein. The profile shows 1.4 million or so distinct CDR3 sequences, roughly 43% of them singletons. What was sequenced was blood. This receptor was taken from a woman in her late teens or twenties in good health. The chain joins TRBV4-3 to TRBJ2-5; 7 bases line up with TRBD2. The CDR3 coding sequence is TGCGCCAGCAGCCAACAGCGTGGGGAGGGACAAGAGACCCAGTACTTC. This gives the protein CASSQQRGEGQETQYF.